The clone carrying this T cell receptor (beta chain) was picked up a small number of times. A much larger clone sits a single nucleotide away, making a read error possible. The data were obtained in a study of neurological immune-mediated disorders. Via MiXCR, TCRdb re-called the 5' RACE reads, giving one row per CDR3 protein. The repertoire includes about 65,000 distinct CDR3 sequences, over 4% of them detected once, and about 2.4% sits in the top ten. The CDR3 spans 13 residues. The V end lost 3 bases, the J end lost 10 bases, and 14 bases lay between the germline ends. Per the germline V gene, CDR1 is SGHRS and CDR2 is YFSETQ.

This clonotype was sampled from a man aged 50-60 years with multiple sclerosis. The chain has TRBV5-1 and TRBJ2-4; D is possibly TRBD2 (5 bases). Material for sequencing was PBMCs. DNA for the CDR3: TGCGCCAGCAGCTACGGACTGGTGAAAATTCAGTACTTC. This translates into CASSYGLVKIQYF.